A single sample gave rise to the 22 T cell receptor beta chains below, sequenced in a study of OX40 agonist ivuxolimab in advanced cancers. Clones were read by immunoSEQ multiplex PCR, and TCRdb kept only the in-frame ones, dropping some. The repertoire holds tens of thousands of clones, with 65% to 85% as singletons. This sample comprised CD4+ or CD8+ T cells sorted from blood, obtained in a trial of the OX40 agonist ivuxolimab. All receptors derive from an adult with an advanced solid tumor such as melanoma, head and neck, liver or kidney cancer.

The rearrangement joins TRBV5-4 to TRBJ1-2, with 10 positions matching TRBD1. The CDR3 extends over 15 amino acids. Germline CDR1 and CDR2: SGHNT and YYREEE (reference sequence). J lost 8 bases, V lost 0 bases, and 7 bases had no gene match. CDR3 in DNA: TGTGCCAGCAGCTTGGAATCCGGGACAGGGGAAGGCTACACCTTC. The encoded protein is CASSLESGTGEGYTF.

The CDR3 sequence is CASSPNRASTDTQYF. The CDR3 DNA is TGTGCCAGCAGCCCAAACAGGGCCTCCACAGATACGCAGTATTTT. The chain combines TRBV16 with TRBJ2-3; maybe TRBD1 (6 bases). V shed 4 bases and J shed 2 bases, with 13 bases lying between them. The CDR3 has 15 amino acids. Germline CDR1 reads KGHSY; CDR2 reads FQNENV.

The chain carries TRBV5-5 and TRBJ2-7, with D hard to call. Between the trimmed V and J ends, which lost 5 bases and 3 bases, there was a span of 6 bases. Germline CDR1 is SGHKS and CDR2 is YYEKEE (reference sequence). The length of the CDR3 is 11 residues. CDR3 protein: CASSSGYEQYF. CDR3 nucleotide sequence: TGTGCCAGCAGTTCGGGCTACGAGCAGTACTTC.

The sample holds a few counts of this clone. The chain carries TRBV7-3 and TRBJ2-3; the match to TRBD1 covers 8 bases. The CDR3 extends over 15 amino acids. The germline CDR1 and CDR2 sequences are SGHTA and FQGTGA. Losses at the gene ends were 2 bases for V and 4 bases for J; bases not matched to a gene: 5. The CDR3 DNA reads TGTGCCAGCAGCTTACTGGGACAGGATGCAGATACGCAGTATTTT. It codes for CASSLLGQDADTQYF.

The genes are TRBV5-6 and TRBJ1-1; no reliable D call. This CDR3 is built from 15 residues. V lost 0 bases and J 8 bases, leaving 17 bases between the germline ends. CDR1 SGHDT and CDR2 YYEEEE come from the germline V gene. CDR3 loop: CASSLGQVLAGEAFF. The CDR3 DNA follows: TGTGCCAGCAGCTTGGGGCAGGTCCTAGCAGGCGAAGCTTTCTTT.

The chain has TRBV7-8 and TRBJ2-7; D possibly matches TRBD1 or TRBD2 (5 bases each). The V end lost 5 bases, the J end lost 3 bases, and 20 bases lay between the germline ends. Germline-derived CDR1 and CDR2 are SGHVS and FQNEAQ. There are 16 residues in the CDR3. CDR3 in amino acids: CASSISLNFGGYEQYF. As DNA, the CDR3 is TGTGCCAGCAGCATTAGCCTTAACTTTGGGGGCTACGAGCAGTACTTC.

The table lists this clone with a few counts. The V call is TRBV6-6, the J call TRBJ1-5; D is possibly TRBD1 (6 bases). V was pared by 2 bases and J by 4 bases, with 15 bases between. The germline gives CDR1 MNHNY, CDR2 SVGAGI (reference sequence). CDR3 size: 16 residues. The CDR3 coding sequence is TGTGCCAGCAGTTACGGGAGCAGGGGTGGGAATCAGCCCCAGCATTTT. This gives the protein CASSYGSRGGNQPQHF.

The chain combines TRBV7-2 with TRBJ2-1; D gene uncertain. Looked up from germline, CDR1 is SGHTA and CDR2 is FQGNSA. Trimming cost V 0 bases and J 5 bases, with 5 bases left between them. CDR3 size: 13 residues. CDR3 nucleotide sequence: TGTGCCAGCAGCTTAGCAACCCACAATGAGCAGTTCTTC. Amino acids: CASSLATHNEQFF.

This chain uses TRBV7-2 with TRBJ2-7, with TRBD1 matching over 10 bases. In germline, CDR1 is SGHTA, CDR2 FQGNSA. The CDR3 consists of 17 residues. V dropped 0 bases and J dropped 0; count of bases not matched to a gene: 5. In nucleotides, the CDR3 is TGTGCCAGCAGCTTAGCGCAGACAGGGGGCTTCTCCTACGAGCAGTACTTC. This codes for CASSLAQTGGFSYEQYF.

This clone came up once. The chain employs TRBV6-1 and TRBJ2-7; D may be TRBD1 (5 bases). Trimming removed 1 base from V and 3 bases from J, with 10 bases in between. The CDR3 covers 14 residues. Germline assignment: CDR1 MNHNS and CDR2 SASEGT. The CDR3 DNA follows: TGTGCCAGCAGTGAAGGGCAGGGCCTCTACGAGCAGTACTTC. Translating gives CASSEGQGLYEQYF.

V and J are TRBV5-1 and TRBJ2-5; 12 nucleotides line up with TRBD2. The length of the CDR3 is 15 residues. After removal of 3 bases from V and 2 bases from J, the junction contained 2 bases not matched to a gene. Germline CDR1 SGHRS, CDR2 YFSETQ. The CDR3 loop reads CASSYTSGGQETQYF. The DNA of the CDR3 is TGCGCCAGCAGCTATACTAGCGGGGGGCAAGAGACCCAGTACTTC.

This sequence joins TRBV5-1 and TRBJ2-1; 9 bases agree with TRBD2. J lost 7 bases, V lost 5 bases, and 13 bases had no gene match. Germline CDR1 is SGHRS and CDR2 is YFSETQ. The CDR3 has 16 amino acids. The CDR3 region is CASRGSGGGAVNEQFF. The CDR3 DNA follows: TGCGCCAGCAGAGGATCGGGCGGGGGGGCCGTGAATGAGCAGTTCTTC. The complete variable domain, with remaining parts taken from reference TRBV5-1 and TRBJ2-1, reads KAGVTQTPRYLIKTRGQQVTLSCSPISGHRSVSWYQQTPGQGLQFLFEYFSETQRNKGNFPGRFSGRQFSNSRSEMNVSTLELGDSALYLCASRGSGGGAVNEQFFGPGTRLTVL.

The gene calls are TRBV9 and TRBJ2-1; D is ambiguous. Germline CDR1 is SGDLS and CDR2 is YYNGEE. This CDR3 spans 11 amino acids. Trimming left V 4 bases short and J 7 bases short, with 6 bases between. The CDR3, as DNA: TGTGCCAGCAGCTTCGGGAATGAGCAGTTCTTC. Protein product: CASSFGNEQFF.

CDR3 bases: TGTGCCAGTAGCCGCTGGTGGGGAAAGAACACTGAAGCTTTCTTT. Protein sequence: CASSRWWGKNTEAFF. The rearrangement joins TRBV19 to TRBJ1-1; D remains ambiguous. V lost 6 bases and J 1 base, leaving 15 bases between the germline ends. CDR1 LNHDA and CDR2 SQIVND come from the germline V gene (reference sequence). The CDR3 has 15 amino acids.

The CDR3 DNA reads as TGTGCCAGCAGCTTAGGGGTGAGCAATGAGCAGTTCTTC. Translation gives CASSLGVSNEQFF. The chain uses TRBV7-9 and TRBJ2-1; D ambiguous. Germline V gene sequence: CDR1 SEHNR, CDR2 FQNEAQ (reference sequence). CDR3 length: 13 residues. Between the trimmed V and J ends, which lost 1 base and 6 bases, there was a span of 7 bases.

CDR3 sequence: CATQPGLASGEQYF. The CDR3 DNA is TGTGCCACACAACCGGGACTAGCTAGCGGCGAGCAGTACTTC. The rearrangement links TRBV2 to TRBJ2-7; 9 bases map to TRBD2. The CDR3 sequence is 14 residues long. The germline CDR1 and CDR2 sequences are SNHLY and FYNNEI. Trimming at V came to 10 bases and at J to 6 bases, leaving 13 bases not matched to a gene.

This clone is labeled medium-sized (0.01 to 0.1%). The chain carries TRBV19 and TRBJ2-7; maybe TRBD1 (6 bases). Germline-derived CDR1 and CDR2 are LNHDA and SQIVND (reference sequence). Trimming took off 4 bases at V and 4 bases at J, with 23 bases between the two ends. The length of the CDR3 is 17 residues. The CDR3 DNA is TGTGCCAGTAGTACCGGACGGGGACAAGCAGGCTTTTACGAGCAGTACTTC. Its protein is CASSTGRGQAGFYEQYF.

This clone was seen only a few times. The chain couples TRBV27 to TRBJ1-2, with TRBD1 identical over 8 bases. V lost 8 bases and J lost 5; bases outside the gene matches: 10. Germline CDR1 reads MNHEY; CDR2 reads SMNVEV (reference sequence). This CDR3 comprises 14 residues. The CDR3 reads CASLRDRLSYGYTF. The CDR3 bases are TGTGCCAGCCTCCGGGACAGGCTATCATATGGCTACACCTTC.

The chain links TRBV11-1 to TRBJ1-5, with D unclear. In germline, CDR1 is SGHAT, CDR2 FQDESV (reference sequence). The germline V and J ends were trimmed by 5 bases and 1 base, with 6 bases remaining between them. The CDR3 sequence is 13 residues long. The CDR3 reads CASSPDSNQPQHF. In nucleotides, the CDR3 is TGTGCCAGCAGCCCCGACAGCAATCAGCCCCAGCATTTT.

J is TRBJ1-2 and V is TRBV7-8, with 8 bases fitting TRBD1. Germline CDR1 reads SGHVS; CDR2 reads FQNEAQ. J lost 5 bases, V lost 1 base, and 6 bases had no gene match. This CDR3 contains 15 residues. The CDR3 region has the DNA TGTGCCAGCAGCTTAGGGACAGGGCCTTTTTATGGCTACACCTTC. This translates into CASSLGTGPFYGYTF.

This chain links TRBV9 with TRBJ1-1; D unclear. CDR3 length equals 18 residues. Germline V gives CDR1 SGDLS, CDR2 YYNGEE. The V end was cut by 4 bases, the J end by 0 bases, with 22 bases between. The CDR3 sequence is CASSSPTEGLGMNTEAFF. In DNA form, the CDR3 reads TGTGCCAGCAGCTCCCCCACGGAGGGTTTGGGAATGAACACTGAAGCTTTCTTT.

This clone is medium-sized (0.01 to 0.1%) in the sample. This sample includes further DNA sequences coding for the same CDR3. The gene calls are TRBV19 and TRBJ2-5, with a weak D call TRBD1 (5 bases). Germline CDR1 reads LNHDA; CDR2 reads SQIVND (reference sequence). Trimming removed 3 bases from V and 1 base from J, with 15 bases in between. This CDR3 has 16 amino acids. CDR3 amino acids: CASSIGLGRGQETQYF. CDR3 coding DNA: TGTGCCAGTAGTATTGGCTTGGGGCGAGGCCAAGAGACCCAGTACTTC.